Listed here is a single T cell receptor (beta chain). This specimen comes from a study of T cell changes during pregnancy in multiple sclerosis. Per germline, CDR1 WNHNN and CDR2 SYGVQD (reference sequence). This CDR3 has 17 amino acids. The trim removed 0 bases at V and 7 bases at J, leaving 10 bases unmatched. Assay used: immunoSEQ multiplex PCR; TCRdb lists only in-frame clones, some missing. The data contain around 37,000 clones, 92% of them singletons. This TCR came from a female donor with multiple sclerosis, enrolled in a pregnancy study. Material: CD8+ T cells from peripheral blood mononuclear cells, obtained before pregnancy. The J gene is TRBJ2-1, the V gene TRBV10-1; 9 nucleotides agree with TRBD2. The CDR3 loop reads CASSESPAGGRVNEQFF. The CDR3 region has the DNA TGCGCCAGCAGTGAGTCGCCAGCTGGCGGGAGGGTGAATGAGCAGTTCTTC.